This T cell receptor beta chain comes out of a study of cytomegalovirus exposure and HLA in healthy donors. Germline CDR1 reads SNHLY; CDR2 reads FYNNEI. V trimming: 7 bases; J trimming: 4 bases; junction bases outside the gene matches: 17. This CDR3 contains 18 residues. Primers included in the PCR were 60 Vbeta and 13 Jbeta primers. TCRdb keeps only in-frame clones here, not all; method: immunoSEQ multiplex PCR. The sample shows under 150,000 clones, over 60% of them seen only once. The rearrangement uses TRBV2 and TRBJ2-3; 10 bases agree with TRBD2. Sequenced: PBMCs. The receptor was derived from a man between 40 and 49 years old in good health and CMV-seronegative. CDR3 loop: CASTHRTSGRKTPDTQYF. The DNA for the CDR3 is TGTGCCAGCACTCACCGGACTAGCGGACGGAAAACGCCAGATACGCAGTATTTT.